Shown below are 19 T cell receptor beta chains from a single sample sequenced in a study of cytomegalovirus exposure and HLA in healthy donors (dated by TCRdb to about 2017). Library generation was performed with the immunoSEQ multiplex PCR assay. For the multiplex PCR, a mixture combining 60 forward primers for TCR Vbeta segments and 13 reverse primers for TCR Jbeta segments was used. This immuneACCESS table, as held by TCRdb, lists in-frame sequences with V and J called but not all clones. Of the missing ones, under half trace to an unresolved V gene in checked studies; the others have no known cause. This sample comprises 210,000 or so clones, over 70% of them detected only once. 0.71% of the sample lies in the top ten. The sequenced sample consisted of PBMCs. Receptors were obtained from a boy younger than 10 in good health and CMV-seronegative.

The CDR3 bases are TGTGCCAGCAGAGGCGGGACAGCCACAGATACGCAGTATTTT. It translates to CASRGGTATDTQYF. V usage is TRBV6-1 and J usage is TRBJ2-3; possibly TRBD1 for D (7 bases). This CDR3 spans 14 amino acids. Germline V lookup: CDR1 MNHNS, CDR2 SASEGT. V lost 6 bases, J lost 2 bases, and 12 bases lay in between.

The chain joins TRBV19 to TRBJ2-1, with D unresolved. The CDR3 sequence is 12 residues long. V shed 0 bases and J shed 15 bases, with 12 bases lying between them. Germline V CDR1 and CDR2: LNHDA, SQIVND (reference sequence). The CDR3 DNA is TGTGCCAGTAGTATAGATTCTAGTATGCGGTTCTTC. Amino acid sequence: CASSIDSSMRFF.

As concerns this clone: Other nucleotide sequences in the sample specify the same CDR3. The rearrangement joins TRBV5-1 to TRBJ1-5, with TRBD1 as a possible D gene (5 bases). Trimming took 0 bases from V and 0 from J, leaving 7 bases between them. Per germline, CDR1 SGHRS and CDR2 YFSETQ. The CDR3 runs 15 residues. The CDR3 protein is CASSLGGSSNQPQHF. CDR3 nucleotides: TGCGCCAGCAGCTTGGGGGGCTCTAGCAATCAGCCCCAGCATTTT.

J is TRBJ1-5 and V is TRBV7-9; no clear D gene. The CDR3 extends over 16 amino acids. Trimming pared 5 bases from V and 7 bases from J, leaving 21 bases between. From germline, CDR1 is SEHNR and CDR2 FQNEAQ (reference sequence). CDR3 in DNA: TGTGCCAGCAGCGGACCCGAGGCGGGAATAGGACAGCCCCAGCATTTT. Its protein product is CASSGPEAGIGQPQHF.

The V and J genes are TRBV5-6 and TRBJ1-3; D is uncertain. Trimming took off 0 bases at V and 0 bases at J, with 7 bases between the two ends. Germline V lookup: CDR1 SGHDT, CDR2 YYEEEE. This CDR3 region has 15 residues. CDR3 in DNA: TGTGCCAGCAGCTTGGCACGGGGCTCTGGAAACACCATATATTTT. As protein: CASSLARGSGNTIYF. The whole variable domain, filled in from reference TRBV5-6 and TRBJ1-3, reads DAGVTQSPTHLIKTRGQQVTLRCSPKSGHDTVSWYQQALGQGPQFIFQYYEEEERQRGNFPDRFSGHQFPNYSSELNVNALLLGDSALYLCASSLARGSGNTIYFGEGSWLTVV.

This rearrangement joins TRBV7-6 to TRBJ2-6, with D maybe TRBD1 (5 bases). CDR1 and CDR2 (germline): SGHVS, FNYEAQ. V lost 5 bases and J 4 bases, leaving 9 bases between the germline ends. This CDR3 is 14 amino acids long. The CDR3 here is CASSLGAGANVLTF. The CDR3, as DNA: TGTGCCAGCAGCCTTGGGGCCGGGGCCAACGTCCTGACTTTC.

The table lists this clone with a few counts. J is TRBJ1-1 and V is TRBV29-1, with 8 bases identical to TRBD1. The CDR3 has 13 amino acids. With V trimmed by 4 bases and J by 2 bases, 3 bases remained unmatched. CDR1 and CDR2 (germline): SQVTM, ANQGSEA. CDR3 nucleotides: TGCAGCGTTGTAGGACAGGGTAACACTGAAGCTTTCTTT. Protein product: CSVVGQGNTEAFF.

The CDR3 sequence is CSVGGAVQETQYF. The CDR3 nucleotides read TGCAGCGTTGGGGGAGCAGTCCAAGAGACCCAGTACTTC. V usage is TRBV29-1 and J usage is TRBJ2-5; maybe TRBD2 (5 bases). The CDR3 sequence is 13 residues long. Looked up from germline, CDR1 is SQVTM and CDR2 is ANQGSEA. V was clipped by 4 bases and J by 1 base, with 10 bases between them.

In its sample, this clone was seen once. As DNA, the CDR3 is TGCGCCAGCAGGGGGACAACCCTCTTGGAGCAGTACTTC. Amino acid sequence: CASRGTTLLEQYF. This chain joins TRBV5-1 and TRBJ2-7; perhaps TRBD1 as D (6 bases). The CDR3 totals 13 residues. The germline V and J ends were trimmed by 5 bases and 7 bases, with 16 bases remaining between them. Germline V gene data show CDR1 as SGHRS and CDR2 as YFSETQ.

This chain's CDR3 is CSAQQGYEQYF. The CDR3 DNA reads TGCAGCGCCCAACAGGGTTACGAGCAGTACTTC. The rearrangement links TRBV29-1 to TRBJ2-7; D might be TRBD1 (6 bases). CDR3 length: 11 residues. The germline gives CDR1 SQVTM, CDR2 ANQGSEA. Trimming took 7 bases from V and 4 from J, leaving 11 bases between them.

This clone was picked up one time. The V gene is TRBV19, the J gene TRBJ1-2; 7 nucleotides match TRBD1. Trimming cost V 6 bases and J 4 bases; bases outside gene matches: 8. CDR1 is LNHDA and CDR2 is SQIVND in the germline V gene (reference sequence). The CDR3 loop spans 14 amino acids. This chain's CDR3 is CASSARGKGYGYTF. The CDR3, as DNA: TGTGCCAGTAGCGCCAGGGGGAAGGGCTATGGCTACACCTTC.

V is TRBV5-4 and J is TRBJ1-4; unclear D gene. Germline V CDR1 and CDR2: SGHNT, YYREEE (reference sequence). Trimming pared 0 bases from V and 7 bases from J, leaving 16 bases between. This CDR3 comprises 16 residues. The CDR3 region has the DNA TGTGCCAGCAGCTTGGGCGACACTGGCCCCGTTGAAAAACTGTTTTTT. This codes for CASSLGDTGPVEKLFF.

This clone appeared a single time. The V call is TRBV18, the J call TRBJ1-1; 9 nucleotides line up with TRBD1. CDR1 KGHSH and CDR2 LQKENI come from the germline V gene. CDR3 length equals 14 residues. After removal of 4 bases from V and 4 bases from J, the junction contained 4 bases not matched to a gene. The CDR3 loop is CASSQGQGSTEAFF. The CDR3 bases are TGTGCCAGCTCACAGGGACAGGGAAGCACTGAAGCTTTCTTT.

The chain couples TRBV2 to TRBJ2-2; D unclear. Germline CDR1 SNHLY, CDR2 FYNNEI. The ends were cut back, 6 bases at V and 1 base at J, with 9 bases in the middle. CDR3 length: 14 residues. DNA of the CDR3: TGTGCCAGCAGGCGGTATCAGAACACCGGGGAGCTGTTTTTT. It yields the protein CASRRYQNTGELFF.

This clone was observed a handful of times. The genes are TRBV5-1 and TRBJ1-1; 10 nucleotides line up with TRBD1. CDR1 SGHRS and CDR2 YFSETQ come from the germline V gene. Losses at the gene ends were 0 bases for V and 8 bases for J; bases not matched to a gene: 7. The CDR3 spans 15 residues. CDR3 sequence: CASSLGVTGGEEAFF. CDR3 nucleotides: TGCGCCAGCAGCTTGGGGGTGACAGGGGGCGAGGAAGCTTTCTTT.

The gene calls are TRBV10-1 and TRBJ2-2; 7 bases fit TRBD1. The CDR3 has 16 amino acids. V shed 4 bases, J shed 5 bases, and the junction held 10 bases outside the gene matches. Germline V gene lookup returns CDR1 WNHNN and CDR2 SYGVQD (reference sequence). The CDR3 loop reads CASSGPSPQGTGELFF. The CDR3 DNA is TGCGCCAGCAGTGGACCCTCCCCACAGGGGACCGGGGAGCTGTTTTTT.

In nucleotides, the CDR3 is TGTGCCAGCAGCTTGCGAGGGTTCATGAACACTGAAGCTTTCTTT. Encoded protein: CASSLRGFMNTEAFF. The chain has TRBV5-6 and TRBJ1-1; no clear D gene. Deletions cut 1 base from V and 0 bases from J, with 10 bases between. CDR1 SGHDT and CDR2 YYEEEE come from the germline V gene. The CDR3 contains 15 residues.

The chain links TRBV29-1 to TRBJ1-2; D unclear. CDR3 size: 14 residues. V was pared by 2 bases and J by 5 bases, with 15 bases between. Germline V gene sequence: CDR1 SQVTM, CDR2 ANQGSEA. The CDR3 spells CSVEHTAQTYGYTF. DNA of the CDR3: TGCAGCGTTGAACATACAGCCCAAACTTATGGCTACACCTTC.

This clone was observed a handful of times. The chain combines TRBV6-1 with TRBJ1-1, with D perhaps matching TRBD1 (6 bases). CDR3 size: 11 residues. V was trimmed by 2 bases and J by 13 bases, leaving 11 bases between them. Germline V CDR1 and CDR2: MNHNS, SASEGT. The DNA of the CDR3 is TGTGCCAGCAGTGAAAGACAGGCGATTTTCTTT. Translating gives CASSERQAIFF.